A single sample is the source of the 23 T cell receptor beta chains below, sequenced in a study of shared clonotypes between healthy human individuals. TCRdb keeps only in-frame clones here, not all; method: immunoSEQ multiplex PCR. The sample contains roughly 2.5 million clones, around 94% of which appear only once. Input material: naive CD4+ T cells sorted from blood. Sample subset: CD45RA+ positively selected. The source is a man between 18 and 29 years old in good health.

This chain uses TRBV7-9 with TRBJ2-6, with D possibly TRBD2 on 6 matching bases. V shed 4 bases and J shed 0 bases, with 7 bases lying between them. The CDR3 is 15 residues long. The germline V gene encodes CDR1 SEHNR and CDR2 FQNEAQ (reference sequence). The chain's CDR3 is CASSSGGSGANVLTF. For the CDR3, the DNA is TGTGCCAGCAGCTCCGGGGGCTCTGGGGCCAACGTCCTGACTTTC.

The chain employs TRBV19 and TRBJ1-5; 9 bases match TRBD1. This CDR3 is 14 amino acids long. The junction had 9 bases not matched to a gene; V was cut back by 9 bases and J by 6 bases. Germline CDR1 LNHDA, CDR2 SQIVND (reference sequence). In DNA, the CDR3 is TGTGCCAGCCAGACACAGGGGGCGGGTCAGCCCCAGCATTTT. This gives the protein CASQTQGAGQPQHF.

The gene calls are TRBV2 and TRBJ1-5; no clear D gene. CDR1 SNHLY and CDR2 FYNNEI come from the germline V gene. V was clipped by 3 bases and J by 1 base, with 7 bases between them. The CDR3 runs 14 residues. CDR3 loop: CASSEAMSNQPQHF. As DNA, the CDR3 is TGTGCCAGCAGTGAGGCCATGAGCAATCAGCCCCAGCATTTT.

The CDR3 loop is CSAIGVGYTF. DNA of the CDR3: TGCAGTGCGATCGGGGTGGGCTACACCTTC. This chain connects TRBV20-1 to TRBJ1-2; D ambiguous. The CDR3 loop spans 10 amino acids. Trimming took 6 bases from V and 8 from J, leaving 10 bases between them. The germline V gene encodes CDR1 DFQATT and CDR2 SNEGSKA (reference sequence).

This clone was recorded once. V and J are TRBV6-1 and TRBJ2-2; 10 nucleotides agree with TRBD2. Trimming at V came to 4 bases and at J to 4 bases, leaving 6 bases not matched to a gene. Per germline, CDR1 MNHNS and CDR2 SASEGT. CDR3 length equals 16 residues. CDR3 coding DNA: TGTGCCAGCAGTGTACCGGGACTAGCGAGCACCGGGGAGCTGTTTTTT. Its protein product is CASSVPGLASTGELFF.

The CDR3 sequence: CASRTRDYEATDGELFF. The CDR3 DNA sequence: TGCGCCAGCAGAACCCGGGACTATGAGGCCACCGACGGGGAGCTGTTTTTT. The rearrangement joins TRBV4-1 to TRBJ2-2; 7 positions match TRBD2. This CDR3 contains 17 residues. Germline loops: CDR1 MGHRA, CDR2 YSYEKL. V dropped 6 bases and J dropped 7; count of bases not matched to a gene: 17.

The gene calls are TRBV5-1 and TRBJ1-6; D gene uncertain. The CDR3 loop spans 15 amino acids. V gave up 2 bases and J gave up 8 bases, with 14 bases separating them. Per the germline V gene, CDR1 is SGHRS and CDR2 is YFSETQ. CDR3 sequence: CASSFVTREDSPLHF. The CDR3 DNA follows: TGCGCCAGCAGCTTCGTGACAAGGGAGGATTCACCCCTCCACTTT.

The chain uses TRBV18 and TRBJ1-5; D gene ambiguous. The CDR3 is 13 residues long. With 1 base removed from V and 7 bases from J, the gap between germline ends came to 8 bases. Germline V gives CDR1 KGHSH, CDR2 LQKENI. The CDR3: CASSPREGQPQHF. The DNA for the CDR3 is TGTGCCAGCTCACCACGGGAAGGACAGCCCCAGCATTTT.

CDR3 residues: CASSPNRGEQYF. CDR3 DNA: TGTGCCAGCAGCCCGAACAGGGGCGAGCAGTACTTC. The chain joins TRBV11-2 to TRBJ2-7; 7 bases match TRBD1. Germline-derived CDR1 and CDR2 are SGHAT and FQNNGV. J lost 6 bases, V lost 5 bases, and 4 bases had no gene match. The length of the CDR3 is 12 residues.

The chain links TRBV10-2 to TRBJ1-1, with D unresolved. The CDR3 has 14 amino acids. With 3 bases removed from V and 6 bases from J, the gap between germline ends came to 14 bases. Germline CDR1 is WSHSY and CDR2 is SAAADI. In DNA form, the CDR3 reads TGCGCCAGCAGTGATTCCGGGATCAGCGCTGAAGCTTTCTTT. Translating gives CASSDSGISAEAFF.

The chain recombines TRBV9 with TRBJ1-1; a weak D match, TRBD1 (5 bases). The CDR3 consists of 14 residues. The germline V gene has CDR1 SGDLS and CDR2 YYNGEE. V lost 0 bases to trimming and J lost 2 bases, with 8 bases between them. The CDR3 reads CASSVEGLNTEAFF. The CDR3 DNA sequence: TGTGCCAGCAGCGTAGAGGGGTTAAACACTGAAGCTTTCTTT. The full variable domain, its missing parts supplied by reference TRBV9 and TRBJ1-1, is DSGVTQTPKHLITATGQRVTLRCSPRSGDLSVYWYQQSLDQGLQFLIQYYNGEERAKGNILERFSAQQFPDLHSELNLSSLELGDSALYFCASSVEGLNTEAFFGQGTRLTVV.

About this clone: Other DNA sequences in this specimen translate into the identical CDR3. The chain links TRBV18 to TRBJ1-1; TRBD1 matches at 9 bases. CDR3 length equals 15 residues. Germline CDR1 and CDR2: KGHSH and LQKENI. V shed 2 bases, J shed 1 base, and the junction held 2 bases outside the gene matches. For the CDR3, the DNA is TGTGCCAGCTCACCATCGACAGGGGGGAACACTGAAGCTTTCTTT. Amino acid sequence: CASSPSTGGNTEAFF.

The rearrangement uses TRBV4-1 and TRBJ1-3, with D unclear. This CDR3 has 16 amino acids. The V end lost 4 bases, the J end lost 1 base, and 14 bases lay between the germline ends. Per germline, CDR1 MGHRA and CDR2 YSYEKL. The CDR3 DNA is TGCGCCAGCAGCCTAGGATCCCGGGGTTCTGGAAACACCATATATTTT. This encodes CASSLGSRGSGNTIYF.

The chain uses TRBV5-5 and TRBJ2-7; TRBD1 agrees at 8 bases. CDR3 length: 15 residues. The germline gives CDR1 SGHKS, CDR2 YYEKEE (reference sequence). Trimming took 6 bases from V and 5 from J; bases not matched to a gene: 13. The CDR3 sequence: CASNYLRTGLDEQYF. In DNA, the CDR3 is TGTGCCAGCAACTACCTTAGGACAGGGCTTGACGAGCAGTACTTC.

Here the CDR3 DNA reads TGCGCCAGCAGCCGGTGGACTAGCGGGGAGACCCAGTACTTC. Protein sequence: CASSRWTSGETQYF. The chain carries TRBV4-1 and TRBJ2-5, with TRBD2 matching 11 bases. The germline CDR1 and CDR2 sequences are MGHRA and YSYEKL. After removal of 4 bases from V and 5 bases from J, the junction contained 3 bases not matched to a gene. The CDR3 runs to 14 residues.

The V gene is TRBV28, the J gene TRBJ1-2, with a tentative D call TRBD1 (5 bases). The CDR3 contains 12 residues. V dropped 5 bases and J dropped 10 bases, with 14 bases sitting between them. Germline lookup yields CDR1 MDHEN and CDR2 SYDVKM. CDR3 nucleotides: TGTGCCAGCAGTCCCGGCAGGGCGCACTACACCTTC. Protein product: CASSPGRAHYTF.

V is TRBV30 and J is TRBJ2-3, with 8 bases lining up with TRBD2. The ends lost 2 bases at V and 3 bases at J; junction bases unmatched: 7. The germline V gene encodes CDR1 GTSNPN and CDR2 SVGIG (reference sequence). This CDR3 contains 15 residues. The CDR3 here is CAWSREGRLTDTQYF. CDR3 nucleotide sequence: TGTGCCTGGAGTCGGGAGGGGCGCCTAACAGATACGCAGTATTTT.

The chain carries TRBV2 and TRBJ2-2, with D perhaps matching TRBD1 (5 bases). The V and J ends lost 7 bases and 3 bases respectively, with 18 bases between them. The CDR3 consists of 16 residues. Germline V gene lookup returns CDR1 SNHLY and CDR2 FYNNEI. The CDR3 spells CASNLWGRAYTGELFF. CDR3 DNA: TGTGCCAGCAACCTCTGGGGCAGGGCGTACACCGGGGAGCTGTTTTTT.

The chain links TRBV6-1 to TRBJ1-1; TRBD1 is a possible D gene (5 bases). The CDR3 spans 15 residues. CDR1 MNHNS and CDR2 SASEGT come from the germline V gene. V lost 2 bases and J lost 5, with 15 bases in between. Written as DNA, the CDR3 is TGTGCCAGCAGTGAAAGGGGCAGGCCGGGAACTGAAGCTTTCTTT. This codes for CASSERGRPGTEAFF.

This clone has just a few counts. The chain uses TRBV28 and TRBJ1-6; no reliable D call. V gave up 6 bases and J gave up 6 bases, with 9 bases separating them. Germline loops: CDR1 MDHEN, CDR2 SYDVKM. The CDR3 is 13 residues long. The chain's CDR3 is CASREDGNSPLHF. The CDR3 DNA sequence: TGTGCCAGCAGAGAGGACGGTAATTCACCCCTCCACTTT.

The chain is built from TRBV5-1 and TRBJ2-1; no clear D. V dropped 4 bases and J dropped 4 bases, with 18 bases sitting between them. Germline V CDR1 and CDR2: SGHRS, YFSETQ. The CDR3 has 16 amino acids. The CDR3 DNA reads TGCGCCAGCAGCACCGTACTCTCCGCTACTTACAATGAGCAGTTCTTC. It translates to CASSTVLSATYNEQFF. Complete variable domain (other parts from reference TRBV5-1 and TRBJ2-1): KAGVTQTPRYLIKTRGQQVTLSCSPISGHRSVSWYQQTPGQGLQFLFEYFSETQRNKGNFPGRFSGRQFSNSRSEMNVSTLELGDSALYLCASSTVLSATYNEQFFGPGTRLTVL.

This chain connects TRBV10-3 to TRBJ2-4; TRBD1 aligns across 8 bases. V was clipped by 3 bases and J by 0 bases; unmatched bases: 4. Germline values: CDR1 ENHRY, CDR2 SYGVKD. The CDR3 totals 16 residues. The CDR3 coding sequence is TGTGCCATCAGTGATCCGGGACAGGTAGCCAAAAACATTCAGTACTTC. It specifies CAISDPGQVAKNIQYF.

The chain is built from TRBV30 and TRBJ1-2; the D gene is possibly TRBD1 (6 bases). V was cut by 1 base and J by 4 bases, with 16 bases left in between. This CDR3 has 15 residues. Germline CDR1 reads GTSNPN; CDR2 reads SVGIG (reference sequence). The CDR3 DNA reads as TGTGCCTGGAGTGCCGCTATCGGCAGGGGCTATGGCTACACCTTC. This sequence encodes CAWSAAIGRGYGYTF.